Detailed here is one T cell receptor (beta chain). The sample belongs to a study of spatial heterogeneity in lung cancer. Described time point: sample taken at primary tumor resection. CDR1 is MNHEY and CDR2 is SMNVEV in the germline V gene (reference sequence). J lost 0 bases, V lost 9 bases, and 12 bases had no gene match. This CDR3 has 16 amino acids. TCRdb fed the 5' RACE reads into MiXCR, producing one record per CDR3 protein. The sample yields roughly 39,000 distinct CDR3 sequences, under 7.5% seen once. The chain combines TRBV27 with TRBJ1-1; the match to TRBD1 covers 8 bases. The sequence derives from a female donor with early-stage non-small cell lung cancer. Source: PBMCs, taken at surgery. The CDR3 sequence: CASTDRGRKLNTEAFF. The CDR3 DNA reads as TGTGCCAGTACCGACAGGGGTCGTAAATTGAACACTGAAGCTTTCTTT.